This T cell receptor beta chain appears in the sequencing data of a study of T cells in Graves' hyperthyroidism and ophthalmopathy. RNA transcripts served as the template for amplifying TCR beta CDR3 regions. During a first-round RT-PCR of the TCR CDR3, the HTBI primer set was used. Via MiXCR, TCRdb re-called the multiplex PCR reads, giving one row per CDR3 protein. The profile shows some 570,000 distinct CDR3 sequences, roughly 18% of them singletons. The CDR3 sequence is 16 residues long. J was trimmed by 0 bases and V by 6 bases; bases with no gene match: 9. Germline CDR1 SNHLY, CDR2 FYNNEI. Study outcomes and limitations: Model predictions of ophthalmopathy came a median around 7.1 months before onset. Ophthalmopathy stood apart from stable hyperthyroidism in a 13 V-J model. The majority of expanded thyroid clonotypes above 0.001 also appeared in blood.

This clonotype has at least ten counts. The antigen remains unidentified. Thyroid ultrasound, orbital computed tomography, clinical symptoms, and serum thyroxine and TRAb underpinned diagnoses. Input material: blood. The rearrangement links TRBV2 to TRBJ2-3, with 7 bases lining up with TRBD1. The TCR originated in a woman aged 18-35 years with Graves' ophthalmopathy. This CDR3 reads CASRGDRATSTDTQYF. The CDR3 DNA reads TGTGCCAGCAGGGGCGACAGGGCTACTAGCACAGATACGCAGTATTTT.